The 14 T cell receptor beta chains given below trace back to one sample, sequenced in a study of blood T cells in healthy people across ages (dated by TCRdb to the mid-2010s). Library creation used 5' RACE. The sequencer listed for this sample is Illumina HiSeq 2500. A second PCR of about 7 to 12 cycles was performed with a sample-barcoded 5' primer and a J-beta primer mix. In-frame beta chains were kept once TCRdb had trimmed the public reads at Q25 with fastp and called clones with MiXCR. CDR3 protein sequences are deduplicated, and each keeps its most common genes and DNA. This sample comprises 650,000 to 1,000,000 distinct CDR3 sequences, 35% to 40% of them detected only once. Together, the top ten hold 10% to 15% of the sample. Source material: blood. The receptors were sampled from a man aged 18 to 30 in good health.

V is TRBV29-1 and J is TRBJ2-5, with D hard to call. The CDR3 covers 15 residues. The V end was cut by 1 base, the J end by 11 bases, with 23 bases between. Germline CDR1 reads SQVTM; CDR2 reads ANQGSEA. CDR3 nucleotides: TGCAGCGTTGAAGGGTCATTGGGTCCCTACAATGAGCAGTACTTC. This sequence encodes CSVEGSLGPYNEQYF. The full variable domain, completed using reference TRBV29-1 and TRBJ2-5, is SAVISQKPSRDICQRGTSLTIQCQVDSQVTMMFWYRQQPGQSLTLIATANQGSEATYESGFVIDKFPISRPNLTFSTLTVSNMSPEDSSIYLCSVEGSLGPYNEQYFGPGTRLLVL.

The chain uses TRBV6-5 and TRBJ2-2, with no clear D. V shed 0 bases and J shed 7 bases, with 12 bases lying between them. CDR3 size: 15 residues. Germline loops: CDR1 MNHEY, CDR2 SVGAGI. The CDR3 DNA reads as TGTGCCAGCAGTTACTCGAATTCTCTGGTCGGGGAGCTGTTTTTT. It is translated as CASSYSNSLVGELFF.

The genes are TRBV30 and TRBJ1-6; weak D call: TRBD1 (5 bases). Looked up from germline, CDR1 is GTSNPN and CDR2 is SVGIG (reference sequence). This CDR3 region has 16 residues. V lost 1 base and J 0 bases, leaving 10 bases between the germline ends. The CDR3 reads CAWSDGGASYNSPLHF. The CDR3 DNA sequence: TGTGCCTGGAGTGACGGGGGTGCCTCCTATAATTCACCCCTCCACTTT.

The rearrangement links TRBV4-3 to TRBJ1-2; D call uncertain. V dropped 1 base and J dropped 0 bases, with 9 bases sitting between them. The CDR3 has 15 amino acids. Germline V gene sequence: CDR1 LGHNA, CDR2 YSLEER. DNA of the CDR3: TGCGCCAGCAGCCAAGTTCTCAGCTCTAACTATGGCTACACCTTC. Translated: CASSQVLSSNYGYTF.

V is TRBV7-9 and J is TRBJ2-6, with D perhaps TRBD1 or TRBD2 (5 bases each). CDR1 and CDR2 (germline): SEHNR, FQNEAQ (reference sequence). V lost 5 bases to trimming and J lost 0 bases, with 11 bases between them. The CDR3 has 16 residues. In nucleotides, the CDR3 is TGTGCCAGCAGCCAGGGACCCCGCTCTGGGGCCAACGTCCTGACTTTC. Amino acid sequence: CASSQGPRSGANVLTF.

The chain has TRBV4-3 and TRBJ1-2; TRBD1 aligns across 12 bases. J was trimmed by 8 bases and V by 4 bases; bases with no gene match: 8. The germline CDR1 and CDR2 sequences are LGHNA and YSLEER. The CDR3 is 15 amino acids. In DNA form, the CDR3 reads TGCGCCAGCAGCCTAGGGACAGGGGGCGCCGGGGGCTACACCTTC. It translates to CASSLGTGGAGGYTF.

J is TRBJ2-1 and V is TRBV10-3; 7 nucleotides match TRBD1. Trimming cost V 7 bases and J 5 bases; bases outside gene matches: 5. Germline V gene sequence: CDR1 ENHRY, CDR2 SYGVKD. CDR3 length equals 13 residues. The CDR3 here is CAINNDRDNEQFF. Here the CDR3 DNA reads TGTGCCATCAACAATGACAGGGACAATGAGCAGTTCTTC.

The V and J genes are TRBV5-1 and TRBJ1-1; D gene uncertain. The ends were cut back, 0 bases at V and 1 base at J, with 7 bases in the middle. This CDR3 is 14 amino acids long. The V gene's germline CDR1 is SGHRS and CDR2 YFSETQ. The chain's CDR3 is CASSLEHQNTEAFF. The CDR3 DNA reads TGCGCCAGCAGCTTGGAACACCAGAACACTGAAGCTTTCTTT. The full variable domain, in which reference TRBV5-1 and TRBJ1-1 provide the parts outside the CDR3, is KAGVTQTPRYLIKTRGQQVTLSCSPISGHRSVSWYQQTPGQGLQFLFEYFSETQRNKGNFPGRFSGRQFSNSRSEMNVSTLELGDSALYLCASSLEHQNTEAFFGQGTRLTVV.

The chain couples TRBV29-1 to TRBJ2-3; tentatively, D is TRBD1 or TRBD2 (6 bases each). V was trimmed by 4 bases and J by 2 bases, leaving 10 bases between them. CDR3 size: 13 residues. Per the germline V gene, CDR1 is SQVTM and CDR2 is ANQGSEA. The CDR3 nucleotides read TGCAGCGTTGGTCGGGGGCCCACAGATACGCAGTATTTT. Its translation is CSVGRGPTDTQYF.

This clonotype has a handful of counts. The genes are TRBV12-3 or TRBV12-4 and TRBJ2-5; 8 bases fit TRBD1. Judging by the DNA end, TRBJ2-7 fits better; the J call may be wrong. This CDR3 is built from 15 residues. CDR3 sequence: CASSFDGQGGREQYF. CDR3 DNA: TGTGCCAGCAGTTTTGACGGACAGGGTGGTCGCGAGCAGTACTTC.

The rearrangement uses TRBV4-1 and TRBJ2-1; TRBD2 might be the D (5 bases). The DNA end lines up better with TRBJ2-7; the J call may be wrong. Germline V gene sequence: CDR1 MGHRA, CDR2 YSYEKL. The CDR3 has 17 residues. CDR3 nucleotides: TGCGCCAGCAGCCAAGAGACGTGGGAGAGCTCCTACAATGAGCAGTACTTC. Translation gives CASSQETWESSYNEQYF.

As for this clonotype: One base away lies a much larger clone, so this may be a sequencing read error. The chain is built from TRBV20-1 and TRBJ1-4; no clear D. Germline CDR1 DFQATT, CDR2 SNEGSKA (reference sequence). This CDR3 is 14 amino acids long. The germline V and J ends were trimmed by 2 bases and 6 bases, with 13 bases remaining between them. CDR3 DNA sequence: TGCAGTGCTAGAAATGATTCGCTTGATGAAAAACTGTTTTTT. This gives the protein CSARNDSLDEKLFF.

The chain couples TRBV29-1 to TRBJ2-3; perhaps TRBD2 as D (5 bases). Trimming left V 8 bases short and J 4 bases short, with 19 bases between. CDR1 is SQVTM and CDR2 is ANQGSEA in the germline V gene. The CDR3 is made up of 14 amino acids. DNA for the CDR3: TGCAGCCATAACCTAGGACTTTCGGCAGATACGCAGTATTTT. Translating gives CSHNLGLSADTQYF.

This clonotype was observed once. One end of the junction does not line up with germline, which may come from a read error. The chain couples TRBV12-3 or TRBV12-4 to TRBJ1-1; D unclear. The CDR3 runs 13 residues. The CDR3 region is CAGSFRSIAEAFF. The DNA for the CDR3 is TGTGCCGGCAGTTTCAGGTCTATCGCTGAAGCTTTCTTT.